The 30 T cell receptor beta chains in this list originate from one sample, sequenced in a study of identical twins. TCRdb fed the 5' RACE reads into MiXCR, producing one record per CDR3 protein. The sample carries roughly 1.6 million distinct CDR3 sequences, under 35% recorded once. Material for sequencing was cord blood. The receptors here all came from a newborn girl in good health.

This clonotype has more than one count but fewer than ten. This chain uses TRBV10-3 with TRBJ2-7; 11 positions agree with TRBD2. With 7 bases clipped from V and 4 bases from J, the junction kept 6 bases outside the gene matches. The CDR3 runs 14 residues. Germline lookup yields CDR1 ENHRY and CDR2 SYGVKD. CDR3 bases: TGTGCCATCACCTCACTAGCGGGGGCATACGAGCAGTACTTC. Protein: CAITSLAGAYEQYF.

The chain employs TRBV20-1 and TRBJ1-5; no firm D call. Germline loops: CDR1 DFQATT, CDR2 SNEGSKA (reference sequence). This CDR3 has 16 amino acids. The V end was cut by 5 bases, the J end by 5 bases, with 22 bases between. CDR3 amino acids: CSAGIPGPKVDQPQHF. The CDR3, as DNA: TGCAGTGCTGGAATTCCGGGCCCTAAGGTGGATCAGCCCCAGCATTTT.

This clonotype was counted a few times. V gene TRBV29-1 combines with J gene TRBJ1-4; 8 bases are a match to TRBD1. Per the germline V gene, CDR1 is SQVTM and CDR2 is ANQGSEA. The CDR3 spans 12 residues. Germline trimming cut 7 bases from V and 3 bases from J; bases unmatched to any gene: 1. The CDR3 loop reads CSGGQANEKLFF. The DNA for the CDR3 is TGCAGCGGGGGACAGGCTAATGAAAAACTGTTTTTT. Variable domain in full (rest from reference TRBV29-1 and TRBJ1-4): SAVISQKPSRDICQRGTSLTIQCQVDSQVTMMFWYRQQPGQSLTLIATANQGSEATYESGFVIDKFPISRPNLTFSTLTVSNMSPEDSSIYLCSGGQANEKLFFGSGTQLSVL.

The genes are TRBV20-1 and TRBJ2-7, with 10 bases matching TRBD1. Trimming removed 1 base from V and 3 bases from J; junction bases left unmatched: 3. This CDR3 region has 14 residues. The V gene's germline CDR1 is DFQATT and CDR2 SNEGSKA (reference sequence). CDR3 in DNA: TGCAGTGCTAGAGGACAGGGGGCTAACTACGAGCAGTACTTC. Its protein product is CSARGQGANYEQYF.

This clonotype was picked up a small number of times. This chain joins TRBV7-8 and TRBJ2-1; D possibly corresponds to TRBD2 (6 bases). The CDR3 spans 19 residues. V dropped 5 bases and J dropped 3 bases, with 26 bases sitting between them. Per the germline V gene, CDR1 is SGHVS and CDR2 is FQNEAQ. CDR3 amino acids: CASSPRTITKNYYYNEQFF. The CDR3, as DNA: TGTGCCAGCAGCCCAAGGACTATTACAAAAAACTACTACTACAATGAGCAGTTCTTC.

This clonotype showed up just a few times. CDR3 bases: TGTGCCAGCAGTGTTAGCGAGTGGGGCTCCTACAATGAGCAGTTCTTC. Translation gives CASSVSEWGSYNEQFF. The V call is TRBV6-1, the J call TRBJ2-1, with D possibly being TRBD2 (5 bases). Trimming took 4 bases from V and 0 from J, leaving 13 bases between them. Germline assignment: CDR1 MNHNS and CDR2 SASEGT. The CDR3 contains 16 residues.

This chain links TRBV6-1 with TRBJ2-4; D uncertain. The end of the DNA fits TRBJ2-7 better, so the J call may be wrong. The CDR3 totals 13 residues. Per the germline V gene, CDR1 is MNHNS and CDR2 is SASEGT. The CDR3 spells CASSDLNPYEQYF. The CDR3 nucleotides read TGTGCCAGCAGTGATCTGAATCCCTACGAGCAGTACTTC.

With regard to this clonotype: Compared with germline, one end of the junction differs, possibly owing to a read error. This rearrangement joins TRBV20-1 to TRBJ2-7; 15 bases line up with TRBD2. Germline values: CDR1 DFQATT, CDR2 SNEGSKA (reference sequence). This CDR3 region has 15 residues. The CDR3 nucleotides read TGCAGTGCAAGAGACGGGACTAGCGGGAGGTACGAGCAGTACTTC. This translates into CSARDGTSGRYEQYF.

The chain is built from TRBV14 and TRBJ1-2, with D perhaps TRBD1 (6 bases). CDR3 size: 17 residues. CDR1 is SGHDN and CDR2 is FVKESK in the germline V gene. The V and J ends lost 0 bases and 7 bases respectively, with 21 bases between them. Here the CDR3 DNA reads TGTGCCAGCAGCCAAGATTCCCTATTGGGACACTCGCGTGGCTACACCTTC. Translating it yields CASSQDSLLGHSRGYTF. Full variable domain (remainder filled in from reference TRBV14 and TRBJ1-2): EAGVTQFPSHSVIEKGQTVTLRCDPISGHDNLYWYRRVMGKEIKFLLHFVKESKQDESGMPNNRFLAERTGGTYSTLKVQPAELEDSGVYFCASSQDSLLGHSRGYTFGSGTRLTVV.

This clonotype came up a few times. This chain connects TRBV11-3 to TRBJ2-3; D not certain. CDR3 length: 15 amino acids. V lost 3 bases and J 6 bases, leaving 16 bases between the germline ends. The germline V gene has CDR1 SGHNT and CDR2 YENEEA. Here the CDR3 reads CASSLGSYTSDTQYF. CDR3 nucleotides: TGTGCCAGCAGCTTGGGATCATACACAAGCGATACGCAGTATTTT.

This clonotype was seen repeatedly, ten times or more. The CDR3: CASSVASGGITDTQYF. The DNA of the CDR3 is TGTGCCAGCAGTGTTGCTAGCGGGGGAATAACAGATACGCAGTATTTT. The chain combines TRBV25-1 with TRBJ2-3; TRBD2 matches at 10 bases. Trimming at V came to 4 bases and at J to 3 bases, leaving 7 bases not matched to a gene. In germline, CDR1 is MGHDK, CDR2 SYGVNS. The CDR3 runs to 16 residues.

This clonotype turned up a few times. The rearrangement links TRBV28 to TRBJ2-1; D uncertain. The CDR3 length is 13 residues. Trimming removed 5 bases from V and 6 bases from J, with 11 bases in between. Germline CDR1 MDHEN, CDR2 SYDVKM. The CDR3 DNA sequence: TGTGCCAGCAGTCTTAACCTCGGCAATGAGCAGTTCTTC. It is translated as CASSLNLGNEQFF.

This clonotype was seen a handful of times. The V gene is TRBV10-3, the J gene TRBJ2-1; 7 bases fit TRBD2. The CDR3 is 15 residues long. J gave up 6 bases and V 3 bases, and 8 bases lay outside the gene matches. The V gene's germline CDR1 is ENHRY and CDR2 SYGVKD. CDR3: CAISERLAVGNEQFF. The CDR3 bases are TGTGCCATCAGTGAAAGGCTAGCGGTGGGCAATGAGCAGTTCTTC.

The V call is TRBV2, the J call TRBJ2-7, with TRBD2 matching over 8 bases. V was clipped by 0 bases and J by 4 bases; unmatched bases: 8. CDR1 and CDR2 from the germline V gene are SNHLY and FYNNEI. The CDR3 is made up of 16 amino acids. This chain's CDR3 is CASSEAPTGGLYEQYF. CDR3 coding DNA: TGTGCCAGCAGTGAAGCGCCTACGGGGGGGTTGTACGAGCAGTACTTC.

Only a few counts were recorded for this clonotype. The chain uses TRBV9 and TRBJ2-1, with D perhaps matching TRBD1 or TRBD2 (5 bases each). This CDR3 has 19 residues. Germline V gene data show CDR1 as SGDLS and CDR2 as YYNGEE. The V and J ends lost 4 bases and 4 bases respectively, with 27 bases between them. The CDR3 reads CASSLEIYNRDHNYNEQFF. CDR3 sequence (DNA): TGTGCCAGCAGCTTAGAGATATACAACCGGGACCACAATTACAATGAGCAGTTCTTC.

The chain carries TRBV20-1 and TRBJ2-1; 7 nucleotides match TRBD1. The CDR3 runs 15 residues. V was clipped by 3 bases and J by 9 bases; unmatched bases: 14. Germline CDR1 DFQATT, CDR2 SNEGSKA (reference sequence). The CDR3, as DNA: TGCAGTGCTAGTTCCAGGACAGGCGGCTGGGGTGAGCAGTTCTTC. It is translated as CSASSRTGGWGEQFF.

On this clonotype: Possible read error: a much larger clone is one base away. V is TRBV25-1 and J is TRBJ2-7; D may match TRBD1 or TRBD2 (5 bases each). V lost 2 bases, J lost 2 bases, and 13 bases lay in between. The germline gives CDR1 MGHDK, CDR2 SYGVNS. The CDR3 totals 15 residues. The CDR3 here is CASSESVGRTYEQYF. Written as DNA, the CDR3 is TGTGCCAGCAGTGAAAGTGTGGGACGAACCTACGAGCAGTACTTC.

The V call is TRBV5-1, the J call TRBJ2-7, with 9 nucleotides matching TRBD1. The CDR3 loop spans 15 amino acids. The trim removed 0 bases at V and 4 bases at J, leaving 5 bases unmatched. The V gene's germline CDR1 is SGHRS and CDR2 YFSETQ. In DNA form, the CDR3 reads TGCGCCAGCAGCTTGGCCGTGGGACAGGGATACGAGCAGTACTTC. Amino acids: CASSLAVGQGYEQYF.

The rearrangement uses TRBV20-1 and TRBJ1-4; the match to TRBD1 covers 7 bases. CDR3 length equals 13 residues. V gave up 0 bases and J gave up 10 bases; unmatched junction bases: 5. CDR1 DFQATT and CDR2 SNEGSKA come from the germline V gene (reference sequence). CDR3 residues: CSARERGQGKLFF. CDR3 DNA: TGCAGTGCTAGAGAGAGGGGGCAGGGAAAACTGTTTTTT.

The sample holds a few counts of this clonotype. The rearrangement uses TRBV12-5 and TRBJ2-3; D unclear. Germline V gene sequence: CDR1 LGHNT, CDR2 FRNRAP. Trimming took 4 bases from V and 2 from J, leaving 7 bases between them. The CDR3 consists of 13 residues. Here the CDR3 DNA reads TGTGCTAGTGGTTCCCCTCTCACAGATACGCAGTATTTT. Protein: CASGSPLTDTQYF.

This clonotype has only a few counts. This chain links TRBV20-1 with TRBJ2-4, with 7 bases lining up with TRBD1. Trimming at V came to 5 bases and at J to 7 bases, leaving 2 bases not matched to a gene. The germline CDR1 and CDR2 sequences are DFQATT and SNEGSKA (reference sequence). The CDR3 spans 11 residues. The DNA of the CDR3 is TGCAGTGCTGCGACAGGGAACATTCAGTACTTC. As protein: CSAATGNIQYF.

This rearrangement joins TRBV29-1 to TRBJ1-3, with D possibly matching TRBD1 (5 bases). The CDR3 consists of 14 residues. The ends were cut back, 8 bases at V and 3 bases at J, with 17 bases in the middle. Per germline, CDR1 SQVTM and CDR2 ANQGSEA. In DNA form, the CDR3 reads TGCAGCCACCGATCGGGGCTAAGTGGAAACACCATATATTTT. It encodes CSHRSGLSGNTIYF.

This chain links TRBV4-2 with TRBJ2-3; 8 bases align to TRBD2. Germline V lookup: CDR1 LGHNA, CDR2 YNFKEQ. V lost 1 base, J lost 4 bases, and 4 bases stayed unmatched. The CDR3 spans 15 residues. The CDR3 sequence: CASSQGWREADTQYF. The CDR3 DNA follows: TGTGCCAGCAGCCAAGGATGGCGGGAGGCAGATACGCAGTATTTT.

This chain links TRBV20-1 with TRBJ2-1; 14 bases match TRBD2. This CDR3 contains 16 residues. Germline CDR1 reads DFQATT; CDR2 reads SNEGSKA (reference sequence). Losses at the gene ends were 6 bases for V and 7 bases for J; bases not matched to a gene: 11. CDR3 nucleotide sequence: TGCAGTGCCCGAAAACCGGGACTAGCGGGAGTGAATGAGCAGTTCTTC. Amino acid sequence: CSARKPGLAGVNEQFF.

This clonotype appeared a few times. V gene TRBV7-2 combines with J gene TRBJ2-2, with unresolved D. The germline CDR1 and CDR2 sequences are SGHTA and FQGNSA. This CDR3 has 13 residues. The V end lost 2 bases, the J end lost 7 bases, and 8 bases lay between the germline ends. CDR3 amino acids: CASSLISYGELFF. CDR3 DNA: TGTGCCAGCAGCTTAATCTCCTACGGGGAGCTGTTTTTT.

With respect to this clonotype: Mismatch with germline at one junction end may stem from a read error. J is TRBJ2-1 and V is TRBV5-1, with D tentatively TRBD1 or TRBD2 (6 bases each). CDR1 SGHRS and CDR2 YFSETQ come from the germline V gene. The CDR3 sequence is 17 residues long. In DNA, the CDR3 is TGCGCCAGCAGCTTGTCCCTAGGGGGGTTCTCCTACAATGGGCAGTTCTTC. Protein: CASSLSLGGFSYNGQFF.

As concerns this clonotype: Relative to the germline gene, one junction end is altered; a read error may explain this. This chain uses TRBV7-7 with TRBJ2-2; 10 bases are shared with TRBD1. CDR1 is SSHAT, CDR2 FNYEAQ, per germline (reference sequence). The CDR3 runs to 15 residues. The CDR3: CASSPTGGGGGELFF. The DNA of the CDR3 is TGTGCTAGCAGCCCGACAGGGGGCGGAGGCGGGGAGCTGTTTTTT. Filled out from reference TRBV7-7 and TRBJ2-2, the complete variable domain reads GAGVSQSPRYKVTKRGQDVTLRCDPISSHATLYWYQQALGQGPEFLTYFNYEAQPDKSGLPSDRFSAERPEGSISTLTIQRTEQRDSAMYRCASSPTGGGGGELFFGEGSRLTVL.

In this sample, this clonotype turned up a few times. J is TRBJ2-7 and V is TRBV20-1, with 7 positions matching TRBD2. The junction had 11 bases not matched to a gene; V was cut back by 6 bases and J by 0 bases. The CDR3 runs to 15 residues. Germline V lookup: CDR1 DFQATT, CDR2 SNEGSKA (reference sequence). The CDR3: CSARRTRLGSYEQYF. CDR3 coding DNA: TGCAGTGCCCGCCGGACTAGACTAGGCTCCTACGAGCAGTACTTC.

The chain combines TRBV10-3 with TRBJ2-2, with 12 bases fitting TRBD2. J was trimmed by 4 bases and V by 0 bases; bases with no gene match: 6. This CDR3 comprises 18 residues. Germline V gene lookup returns CDR1 ENHRY and CDR2 SYGVKD. CDR3 residues: CAISESASGRASTGELFF. The CDR3, as DNA: TGTGCCATCAGTGAGTCCGCTAGCGGGAGGGCCAGCACCGGGGAGCTGTTTTTT.

This chain connects TRBV2 to TRBJ2-7; TRBD1 aligns across 11 bases. The J call may be incorrect, as the DNA end agrees better with TRBJ2-5. Germline CDR1 reads SNHLY; CDR2 reads FYNNEI. The CDR3 length is 15 residues. CDR3 nucleotides: TGTGCCAGCAGTGCCATGGGACAGGGGGTCGAGACCCAGTACTTC. Translating it yields CASSAMGQGVETQYF.